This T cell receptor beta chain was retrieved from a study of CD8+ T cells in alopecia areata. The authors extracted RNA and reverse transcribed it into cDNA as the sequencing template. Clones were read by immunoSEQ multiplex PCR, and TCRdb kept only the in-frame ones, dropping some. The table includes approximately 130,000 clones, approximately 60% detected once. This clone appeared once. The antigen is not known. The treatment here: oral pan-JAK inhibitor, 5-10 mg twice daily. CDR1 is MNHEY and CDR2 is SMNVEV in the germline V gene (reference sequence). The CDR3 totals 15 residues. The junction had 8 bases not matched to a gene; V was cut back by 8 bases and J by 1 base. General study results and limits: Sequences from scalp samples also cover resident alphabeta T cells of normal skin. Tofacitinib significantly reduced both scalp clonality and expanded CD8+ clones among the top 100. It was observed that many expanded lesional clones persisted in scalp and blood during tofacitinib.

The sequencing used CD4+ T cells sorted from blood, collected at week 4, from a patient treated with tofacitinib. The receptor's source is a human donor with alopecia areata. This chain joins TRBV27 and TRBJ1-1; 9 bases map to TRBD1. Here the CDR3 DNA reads TGTGCCAGCGCCCTATCGGACAGGGGGAACACTGAAGCTTTCTTT. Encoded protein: CASALSDRGNTEAFF.